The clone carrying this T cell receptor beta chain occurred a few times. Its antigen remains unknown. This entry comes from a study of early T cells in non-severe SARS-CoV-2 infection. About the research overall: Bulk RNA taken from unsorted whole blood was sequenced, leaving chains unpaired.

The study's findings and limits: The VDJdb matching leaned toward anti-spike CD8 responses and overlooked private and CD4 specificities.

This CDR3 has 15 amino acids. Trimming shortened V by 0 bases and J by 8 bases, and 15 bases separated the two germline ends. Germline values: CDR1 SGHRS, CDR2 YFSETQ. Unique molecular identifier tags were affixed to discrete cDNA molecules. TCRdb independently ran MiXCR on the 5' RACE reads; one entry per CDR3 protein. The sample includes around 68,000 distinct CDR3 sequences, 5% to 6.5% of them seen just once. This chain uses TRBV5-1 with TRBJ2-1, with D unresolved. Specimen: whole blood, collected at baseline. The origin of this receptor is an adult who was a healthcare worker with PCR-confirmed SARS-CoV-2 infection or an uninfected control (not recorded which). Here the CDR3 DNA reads TGCGCCAGCAGCTTGGGTTCTGGGCCCCGCTATGAGCAGTTCTTC. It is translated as CASSLGSGPRYEQFF.